This T cell receptor beta chain came from a study of monozygotic twins with inflammatory bowel disease. Whole-study results and caveats: Some repertoire variability may stem from patients' differing immunosuppressive treatments. Healthy co-twins showed greater TCRbeta diversity (inverse Simpson) than IBD patients.

Comment on this clonotype: Its antigen is unidentified.

This CDR3 is 17 amino acids long. TCRdb re-analyzed the 5' RACE reads; it lists each CDR3 protein once, without DNA. Recorded here are 140,000 to 150,000 distinct CDR3 sequences; the top ten clones represent 0.95% to 1.5%. The receptor comes from a human donor with ulcerative colitis or Crohn's disease, or a healthy co-twin of an affected twin (not recorded which). Sample: blood. The chain is built from TRBV21-1 and TRBJ2-5; TCRdb outputs TRBD1, but without DNA this stays unchecked. TRBV21-1 is an annotated pseudogene. The CDR3 protein is CASSSRKGGPRIETQYF.